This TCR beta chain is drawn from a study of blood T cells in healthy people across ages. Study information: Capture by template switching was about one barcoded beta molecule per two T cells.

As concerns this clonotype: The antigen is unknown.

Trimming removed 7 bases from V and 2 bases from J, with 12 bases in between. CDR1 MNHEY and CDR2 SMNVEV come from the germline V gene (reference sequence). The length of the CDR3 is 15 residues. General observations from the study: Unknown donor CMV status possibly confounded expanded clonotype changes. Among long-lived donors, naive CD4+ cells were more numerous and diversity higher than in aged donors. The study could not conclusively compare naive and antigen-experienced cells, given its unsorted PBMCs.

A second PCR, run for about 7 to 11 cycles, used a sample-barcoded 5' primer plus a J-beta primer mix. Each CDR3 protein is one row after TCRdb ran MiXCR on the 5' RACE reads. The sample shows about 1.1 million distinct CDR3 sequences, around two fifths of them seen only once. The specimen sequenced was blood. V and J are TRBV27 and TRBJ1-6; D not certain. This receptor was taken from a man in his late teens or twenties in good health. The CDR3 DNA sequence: TGTGCCAGCACTGACGGACCGGCCTATAATTCACCCCTCCACTTT. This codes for CASTDGPAYNSPLHF.